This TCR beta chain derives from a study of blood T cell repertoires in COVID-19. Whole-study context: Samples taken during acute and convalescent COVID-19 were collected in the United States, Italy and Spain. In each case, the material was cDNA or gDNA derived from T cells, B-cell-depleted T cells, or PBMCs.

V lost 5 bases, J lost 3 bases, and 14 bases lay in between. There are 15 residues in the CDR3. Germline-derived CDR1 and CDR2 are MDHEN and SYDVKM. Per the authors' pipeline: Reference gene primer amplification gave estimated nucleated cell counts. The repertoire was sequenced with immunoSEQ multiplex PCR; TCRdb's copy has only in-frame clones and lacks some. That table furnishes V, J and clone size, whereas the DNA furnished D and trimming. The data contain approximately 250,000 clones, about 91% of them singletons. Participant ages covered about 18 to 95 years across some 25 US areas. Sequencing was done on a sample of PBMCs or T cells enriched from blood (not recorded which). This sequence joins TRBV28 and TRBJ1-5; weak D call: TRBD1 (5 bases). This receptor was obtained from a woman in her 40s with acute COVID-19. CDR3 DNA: TGTGCCAGCAGTCTAACGACAGCGATCAATCAGCCCCAGCATTTT. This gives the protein CASSLTTAINQPQHF. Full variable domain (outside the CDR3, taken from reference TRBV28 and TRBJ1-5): DVKVTQSSRYLVKRTGEKVFLECVQDMDHENMFWYRQDPGLGLRLIYFSYDVKMKEKGDIPEGYSVSREKKERFSLILESASTNQTSMYLCASSLTTAINQPQHFGDGTRLSIL.